This is a list of T cell receptor beta chains from one sample in a study of glioma-infiltrating T cells after dendritic cell vaccination. Sequencing was performed with immunoSEQ multiplex PCR; in TCRdb, only in-frame clones are kept and a portion is missing. The table records 55,000 to 75,000 clones, about 80% of them present only once. The sample was blood, taken after dendritic cell vaccination. The receptors derive from a human donor with glioblastoma. Both conserved end residues are part of each CDR3. The order of the fields is CDR3 length, V gene, D gene, J gene, clone size, CDR3 protein, CDR3 DNA. The D gene is left open where the match is weak. The size entry is marked missing in some rows and otherwise reads once, few, many or a size class.

CDR3 length: 16
V gene: TRBV4-1
D gene: .
J gene: TRBJ2-7
clone size: .
CDR3 protein: CASSQDRTREPYEQYF
CDR3 DNA: TGCGCCAGCAGCCAAGACCGGACGAGGGAGCCCTACGAGCAGTACTTC

CDR3 length: 13
V gene: TRBV19
D gene: .
J gene: TRBJ1-1
clone size: .
CDR3 protein: CASSNRDRTEAFF
CDR3 DNA: TGTGCCAGTAGCAATAGAGATCGGACTGAAGCTTTCTTT

CDR3 length: 14
V gene: TRBV5-1
D gene: .
J gene: TRBJ2-5
clone size: .
CDR3 protein: CASSLADSQETQYF
CDR3 DNA: TGCGCCAGCAGCTTGGCGGACAGCCAAGAGACCCAGTACTTC

CDR3 length: 15
V gene: TRBV5-1
D gene: TRBD1
J gene: TRBJ1-6
clone size: .
CDR3 protein: CASSLVVTGNSPLHF
CDR3 DNA: TGCGCCAGCAGCTTGGTTGTGACAGGGAATTCACCCCTCCACTTT

CDR3 length: 15
V gene: TRBV5-1
D gene: TRBD1
J gene: TRBJ1-1
clone size: .
CDR3 protein: CASSSPGQGASEAFF
CDR3 DNA: TGCGCCAGCAGCTCACCGGGACAGGGGGCCTCTGAAGCTTTCTTT

CDR3 length: 12
V gene: TRBV2
D gene: .
J gene: TRBJ1-5
clone size: .
CDR3 protein: CASSYSNQPQHF
CDR3 DNA: TGTGCCAGCAGCTATAGCAATCAGCCCCAGCATTTT

CDR3 length: 15
V gene: TRBV9
D gene: .
J gene: TRBJ1-2
clone size: few
CDR3 protein: CASSVDAVPNYGYTF
CDR3 DNA: TGTGCCAGCAGCGTAGACGCGGTTCCAAACTATGGCTACACCTTC

CDR3 length: 14
V gene: TRBV6-5
D gene: TRBD2
J gene: TRBJ2-3
clone size: .
CDR3 protein: CASSYSAGGATQYF
CDR3 DNA: TGTGCCAGCAGTTACTCGGCGGGGGGGGCTACGCAGTATTTT

CDR3 length: 12
V gene: TRBV7-2
D gene: .
J gene: TRBJ1-1
clone size: .
CDR3 protein: CASSSTGYEAFF
CDR3 DNA: TGTGCCAGCAGCTCAACCGGGTATGAAGCTTTCTTT

CDR3 length: 13
V gene: TRBV6-1
D gene: .
J gene: TRBJ2-3
clone size: .
CDR3 protein: CASSEAGVGTQYF
CDR3 DNA: TGTGCCAGCAGTGAAGCCGGGGTCGGTACGCAGTATTTT

CDR3 length: 16
V gene: TRBV9
D gene: TRBD2
J gene: TRBJ2-5
clone size: .
CDR3 protein: CASSGLAGGSQETQYF
CDR3 DNA: TGTGCCAGCAGCGGATTAGCGGGGGGCTCACAAGAGACCCAGTACTTC

CDR3 length: 15
V gene: TRBV5-1
D gene: .
J gene: TRBJ2-3
clone size: .
CDR3 protein: CASSLTGYSTDTQYF
CDR3 DNA: TGCGCCAGCAGCTTGACAGGGTATAGCACAGATACGCAGTATTTT

CDR3 length: 13
V gene: TRBV5-6
D gene: TRBD1
J gene: TRBJ1-1
clone size: once
CDR3 protein: CASWTGPGTEAFF
CDR3 DNA: TGTGCCAGCTGGACAGGGCCTGGGACTGAAGCTTTCTTT

CDR3 length: 15
V gene: TRBV5-4
D gene: .
J gene: TRBJ1-4
clone size: .
CDR3 protein: CASSLAGGTNEKLFF
CDR3 DNA: TGTGCCAGCAGCTTGGCCGGGGGGACTAATGAAAAACTGTTTTTT

CDR3 length: 15
V gene: TRBV9
D gene: TRBD1
J gene: TRBJ1-3
clone size: many
CDR3 protein: CASSNPGQGGNTIYF
CDR3 DNA: TGTGCCAGCAGCAACCCCGGACAGGGCGGAAACACCATATATTTT

CDR3 length: 14
V gene: TRBV19
D gene: .
J gene: TRBJ1-1
clone size: few
CDR3 protein: CASSIQGLNTEAFF
CDR3 DNA: TGTGCCAGTAGTATTCAGGGCCTGAACACTGAAGCTTTCTTT

CDR3 length: 15
V gene: TRBV7-2
D gene: TRBD1
J gene: TRBJ1-2
clone size: .
CDR3 protein: CASSLGLGQGEGYTF
CDR3 DNA: TGTGCCAGCAGCTTAGGTCTGGGACAGGGTGAAGGCTACACCTTC

CDR3 length: 14
V gene: TRBV29-1
D gene: TRBD2
J gene: TRBJ2-1
clone size: .
CDR3 protein: CSVGTSGGYNEQFF
CDR3 DNA: TGCAGCGTGGGGACTAGCGGGGGATACAATGAGCAGTTCTTC

CDR3 length: 13
V gene: TRBV7-2
D gene: TRBD1
J gene: TRBJ2-5
clone size: .
CDR3 protein: CASSRGLEETQYF
CDR3 DNA: TGTGCCAGTAGCAGGGGGCTAGAAGAGACCCAGTACTTC

CDR3 length: 15
V gene: TRBV4-2
D gene: .
J gene: TRBJ1-5
clone size: .
CDR3 protein: CASSQAGVSGQPQHF
CDR3 DNA: TGTGCCAGCAGCCAAGCAGGGGTGAGTGGTCAGCCCCAGCATTTT

CDR3 length: 14
V gene: TRBV19
D gene: TRBD1
J gene: TRBJ1-2
clone size: .
CDR3 protein: CASRPGTGTYGYTF
CDR3 DNA: TGTGCCAGTAGACCCGGGACAGGGACATATGGCTACACCTTC

CDR3 length: 14
V gene: TRBV10-3
D gene: .
J gene: TRBJ2-5
clone size: few
CDR3 protein: CAISEGPRQETQYF
CDR3 DNA: TGTGCCATCAGTGAGGGCCCGCGGCAAGAGACCCAGTACTTC

CDR3 length: 15
V gene: TRBV5-4
D gene: TRBD1
J gene: TRBJ1-2
clone size: .
CDR3 protein: CASSRPGTGSYGYTF
CDR3 DNA: TGTGCCAGCAGCCGCCCCGGGACAGGGTCCTATGGCTACACCTTC

CDR3 length: 15
V gene: TRBV6-5
D gene: .
J gene: TRBJ1-5
clone size: .
CDR3 protein: CASRLRVLSNQPQHF
CDR3 DNA: TGTGCCAGCAGATTGAGGGTTCTCAGCAATCAGCCCCAGCATTTT

CDR3 length: 13
V gene: TRBV7-9
D gene: .
J gene: TRBJ2-3
clone size: .
CDR3 protein: CASSLGSETQPYF
CDR3 DNA: TGTGCCAGCAGCTTAGGGTCCGAGACACAACCGTATTTT

CDR3 length: 15
V gene: TRBV6-5
D gene: .
J gene: TRBJ1-3
clone size: .
CDR3 protein: CASTRGGQGGNTIYF
CDR3 DNA: TGTGCCAGCACTAGGGGGGGGCAAGGTGGAAACACCATATATTTT

CDR3 length: 14
V gene: TRBV6-5
D gene: .
J gene: TRBJ1-1
clone size: .
CDR3 protein: CASSYEARDTEAFF
CDR3 DNA: TGTGCCAGCAGTTACGAGGCCCGAGACACTGAAGCTTTCTTT

CDR3 length: 16
V gene: TRBV5-1
D gene: TRBD2
J gene: TRBJ2-5
clone size: .
CDR3 protein: CASSLPQRGSGETQYF
CDR3 DNA: TGCGCCAGCAGCTTGCCCCAGCGGGGGTCTGGTGAGACCCAGTACTTC

CDR3 length: 14
V gene: TRBV5-4
D gene: .
J gene: TRBJ1-1
clone size: .
CDR3 protein: CASSSGTLNTEAFF
CDR3 DNA: TGTGCCAGCAGCTCCGGGACACTGAACACTGAAGCTTTCTTT

CDR3 length: 15
V gene: TRBV7-2
D gene: .
J gene: TRBJ1-3
clone size: .
CDR3 protein: CASSLLRGTGNTIYF
CDR3 DNA: TGTGCCAGCAGCTTATTGAGAGGGACTGGAAACACCATATATTTT

CDR3 length: 15
V gene: TRBV4-3
D gene: .
J gene: TRBJ2-5
clone size: .
CDR3 protein: CASSQDAGLSETQYF
CDR3 DNA: TGCGCCAGCAGCCAAGATGCGGGTTTGTCAGAGACCCAGTACTTC

CDR3 length: 17
V gene: TRBV19
D gene: .
J gene: TRBJ1-4
clone size: .
CDR3 protein: CASSIARLGPTNEKLFF
CDR3 DNA: TGTGCCAGTAGTATAGCGAGGCTTGGCCCAACTAATGAAAAACTGTTTTTT

CDR3 length: 15
V gene: TRBV4-2
D gene: .
J gene: TRBJ1-6
clone size: .
CDR3 protein: CASSQVRGSNSPLHF
CDR3 DNA: TGTGCCAGCAGCCAAGTGCGAGGCAGCAATTCACCCCTCCACTTT

CDR3 length: 15
V gene: TRBV11-3
D gene: TRBD1
J gene: TRBJ1-1
clone size: .
CDR3 protein: CASRNRGPPNTEAFF
CDR3 DNA: TGTGCCAGCAGAAACAGGGGACCACCGAACACTGAAGCTTTCTTT

CDR3 length: 14
V gene: TRBV6-1
D gene: .
J gene: TRBJ1-5
clone size: .
CDR3 protein: CASSAGNMDQPQHF
CDR3 DNA: TGTGCCAGCAGTGCAGGGAATATGGATCAGCCCCAGCATTTT

CDR3 length: 20
V gene: TRBV12-5
D gene: .
J gene: TRBJ2-5
clone size: .
CDR3 protein: CASGLVRRGILIGVQETQYF
CDR3 DNA: TGTGCTAGTGGTTTGGTACGGAGAGGGATCCTTATTGGGGTACAAGAGACCCAGTACTTC

CDR3 length: 15
V gene: TRBV7-8
D gene: .
J gene: TRBJ1-5
clone size: .
CDR3 protein: CASSLHDTGNQPQHF
CDR3 DNA: TGTGCCAGCAGCTTACATGATACAGGCAATCAGCCCCAGCATTTT

CDR3 length: 15
V gene: TRBV2
D gene: TRBD1
J gene: TRBJ2-5
clone size: .
CDR3 protein: CASSFLQGSVETQYF
CDR3 DNA: TGTGCCAGCAGTTTCCTACAGGGGTCGGTTGAGACCCAGTACTTC

CDR3 length: 15
V gene: TRBV19
D gene: .
J gene: TRBJ2-7
clone size: .
CDR3 protein: CASSRQGLLTYEQYF
CDR3 DNA: TGTGCCAGTAGCCGTCAGGGGCTCCTCACCTACGAGCAGTACTTC

CDR3 length: 17
V gene: TRBV29-1
D gene: TRBD1
J gene: TRBJ2-1
clone size: .
CDR3 protein: CSVAPYPGQGAANEQFF
CDR3 DNA: TGCAGCGTTGCCCCTTACCCGGGACAGGGGGCGGCCAATGAGCAGTTCTTC

CDR3 length: 15
V gene: TRBV7-9
D gene: TRBD1
J gene: TRBJ2-7
clone size: .
CDR3 protein: CASSSGQGYLYEQYF
CDR3 DNA: TGTGCCAGCAGCTCAGGACAGGGCTACCTCTACGAGCAGTACTTC